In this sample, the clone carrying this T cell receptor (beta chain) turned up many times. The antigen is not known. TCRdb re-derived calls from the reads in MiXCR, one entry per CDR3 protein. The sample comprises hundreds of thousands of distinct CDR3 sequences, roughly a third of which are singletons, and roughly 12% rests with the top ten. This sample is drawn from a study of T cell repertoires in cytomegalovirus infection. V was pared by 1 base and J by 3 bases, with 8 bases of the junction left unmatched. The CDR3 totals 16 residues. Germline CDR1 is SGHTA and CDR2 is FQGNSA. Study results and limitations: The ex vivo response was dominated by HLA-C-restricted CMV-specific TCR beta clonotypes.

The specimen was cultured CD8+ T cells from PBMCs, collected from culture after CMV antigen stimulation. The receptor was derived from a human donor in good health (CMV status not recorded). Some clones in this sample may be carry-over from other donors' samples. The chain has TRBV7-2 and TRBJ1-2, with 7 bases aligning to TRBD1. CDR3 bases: TGTGCCAGCAGCTTAGACCCGGGACAGCCATACTATGGCTACACCTTC. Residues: CASSLDPGQPYYGYTF.